A single sample gave rise to the 20 T cell receptor beta chains below, sequenced in a study of immune cell composition in non-small cell lung cancer. Profiled with immunoSEQ multiplex PCR; TCRdb holds only in-frame clones, not every one. Counted here are 12,000 to 15,000 clones, around 75% occurring once; the ten biggest clones make up about 13%. Sequenced material: lung tumor tissue. All receptors derive from a human donor with non-small cell lung cancer.

In its sample, this clone was seen a few times. The chain couples TRBV5-1 to TRBJ1-1, with a possible D match to TRBD1 (6 bases). The germline V and J ends were trimmed by 2 bases and 7 bases, with 9 bases remaining between them. Germline-derived CDR1 and CDR2 are SGHRS and YFSETQ. The CDR3 is made up of 12 amino acids. The CDR3 loop is CASSFVGGEAFF. The CDR3 DNA is TGCGCCAGCAGCTTTGTAGGGGGTGAAGCTTTCTTT.

This chain links TRBV7-2 with TRBJ2-3; tentatively, D is TRBD2 (6 bases). CDR1 is SGHTA and CDR2 is FQGNSA in the germline V gene. The CDR3 length is 15 residues. Trimming left V 1 base short and J 0 bases short, with 8 bases between. The CDR3 coding sequence is TGTGCCAGCAGCTTAGTGGCGGGGAGCACAGATACGCAGTATTTT. Its protein product is CASSLVAGSTDTQYF.

The chain employs TRBV12-5 and TRBJ2-2; possible D gene TRBD1, 5 bases. V was trimmed by 7 bases and J by 6 bases, leaving 12 bases between them. Germline V gene data show CDR1 as LGHNT and CDR2 as FRNRAP. This CDR3 comprises 13 residues. The CDR3 region is CASAKGVPGELFF. The CDR3 bases are TGTGCTAGTGCCAAAGGGGTACCCGGGGAGCTGTTTTTT.

The chain is built from TRBV2 and TRBJ2-7; the D gene is possibly TRBD2 (6 bases). There are 13 residues in the CDR3. With 8 bases removed from V and 7 bases from J, the gap between germline ends came to 18 bases. Germline CDR1 and CDR2: SNHLY and FYNNEI. The chain's CDR3 is CASGLRSGGEQYF. CDR3 coding DNA: TGTGCCAGCGGGCTTCGATCCGGAGGGGAGCAGTACTTC. Together with reference TRBV2 and TRBJ2-7, the CDR3 gives the full variable domain: EPEVTQTPSHQVTQMGQEVILRCVPISNHLYFYWYRQILGQKVEFLVSFYNNEISEKSEIFDDQFSVERPDGSNFTLKIRSTKLEDSAMYFCASGLRSGGEQYFGPGTRLTVT.

By share of the sample, this clone is medium-sized. V is TRBV15 and J is TRBJ2-1; TRBD2 matches at 9 bases. The V gene end was trimmed by 5 bases and the J gene end by 14 bases; junction bases not matched to a gene: 7. Germline lookup yields CDR1 LNHNV and CDR2 YYDKDF (reference sequence). The CDR3 totals 12 residues. In DNA, the CDR3 is TGTGCCACCAGCGAAGCTAGCGGGACGGAGTTCTTC. It specifies CATSEASGTEFF.

This sequence joins TRBV7-6 and TRBJ2-5, with 9 positions matching TRBD1. CDR3 length: 16 residues. Germline V gene data show CDR1 as SGHVS and CDR2 as FNYEAQ. The V segment lost 1 base and the J segment 4 bases; nucleotides outside the gene matches: 7. The CDR3 here is CASSLVGGQGGETQYF. The DNA of the CDR3 is TGTGCCAGCAGCTTAGTAGGGGGACAGGGAGGAGAGACCCAGTACTTC.

This clone was detected a few times. V usage is TRBV5-6 and J usage is TRBJ1-5; the D gene is possibly TRBD1 (6 bases). The germline gives CDR1 SGHDT, CDR2 YYEEEE. The V end lost 3 bases, the J end lost 4 bases, and 11 bases lay between the germline ends. CDR3 length: 14 residues. The CDR3 DNA sequence: TGTGCCAGCAGCTCATACAGGGTGAATCAGCCCCAGCATTTT. Translating it yields CASSSYRVNQPQHF. Full variable domain (outside the CDR3, taken from reference TRBV5-6 and TRBJ1-5): DAGVTQSPTHLIKTRGQQVTLRCSPKSGHDTVSWYQQALGQGPQFIFQYYEEEERQRGNFPDRFSGHQFPNYSSELNVNALLLGDSALYLCASSSYRVNQPQHFGDGTRLSIL.

The rearrangement links TRBV28 to TRBJ2-7; maybe TRBD2 (5 bases). Between the trimmed V and J ends, which lost 2 bases and 4 bases, there was a span of 15 bases. The germline V gene encodes CDR1 MDHEN and CDR2 SYDVKM. This CDR3 has 15 amino acids. The CDR3, as DNA: TGTGCCAGCAGTTTAATTAGACCGGGGTCTTACGAGCAGTACTTC. This codes for CASSLIRPGSYEQYF.

V gene TRBV18 combines with J gene TRBJ2-1, with D perhaps TRBD1 (6 bases). V dropped 5 bases and J dropped 5 bases, with 13 bases sitting between them. CDR3 length: 14 residues. CDR1 KGHSH and CDR2 LQKENI come from the germline V gene. The DNA of the CDR3 is TGTGCCAGCTCAAAGGTGACAGGCAACAATGAGCAGTTCTTC. Its translation: CASSKVTGNNEQFF.

V is TRBV5-1 and J is TRBJ2-5, with TRBD1 as a possible D gene (6 bases). Per germline, CDR1 SGHRS and CDR2 YFSETQ. The CDR3 contains 17 residues. V lost 2 bases to trimming and J lost 1 base, with 18 bases between them. CDR3 in DNA: TGCGCCAGCAGCTTTGGAGGCAGGGGTCGGGCCCAAGAGACCCAGTACTTC. It codes for CASSFGGRGRAQETQYF.

This clone was seen a handful of times. The V and J genes are TRBV5-6 and TRBJ1-2; D is possibly TRBD1 (6 bases). Germline V CDR1 and CDR2: SGHDT, YYEEEE. The CDR3 is 13 residues long. Trimming removed 1 base at V and 10 bases at J, with 14 bases between. DNA of the CDR3: TGTGCCAGCAGCTTGCAGGGGCAAGGGGTCTACACCTTC. Protein product: CASSLQGQGVYTF.

The V gene is TRBV7-2, the J gene TRBJ2-7; D gene unclear. This CDR3 has 14 residues. Looked up from germline, CDR1 is SGHTA and CDR2 is FQGNSA. The germline V and J ends were trimmed by 5 bases and 0 bases, with 11 bases remaining between them. CDR3 sequence reads: CASSPGSYSYEQYF. In DNA form, the CDR3 reads TGTGCCAGCAGCCCCGGTAGCTACTCCTACGAGCAGTACTTC.

This sequence joins TRBV5-1 and TRBJ2-1; 7 positions agree with TRBD1. Germline trimming cut 0 bases from V and 3 bases from J; bases unmatched to any gene: 3. CDR1 and CDR2 (germline): SGHRS, YFSETQ. This CDR3 spans 15 amino acids. The CDR3 loop reads CASSLDRGYYNEQFF. In DNA form, the CDR3 reads TGCGCCAGCAGCTTGGACAGGGGCTACTACAATGAGCAGTTCTTC.

In this sample, this clone turned up once. The V gene is TRBV15, the J gene TRBJ2-1, with D maybe TRBD2 (8 bases). The CDR3 totals 15 residues. The V end was cut by 1 base, the J end by 8 bases, with 15 bases between. Germline V lookup: CDR1 LNHNV, CDR2 YYDKDF (reference sequence). The CDR3 region is CATSRGQGGLDEQFF. The DNA of the CDR3 is TGTGCCACCAGCAGAGGGCAGGGGGGACTAGATGAGCAGTTCTTC.

This rearrangement joins TRBV5-1 to TRBJ2-5; possible D gene TRBD2, 5 bases. The CDR3 length is 17 residues. V lost 1 base, J lost 5 bases, and 21 bases lay in between. Germline CDR1 reads SGHRS; CDR2 reads YFSETQ. The CDR3 bases are TGCGCCAGCAGCTTGACAGAAGGGAGAGGAAATTCGGAGACCCAGTACTTC. As protein: CASSLTEGRGNSETQYF.

The rearrangement joins TRBV18 to TRBJ1-3; D is possibly TRBD1 (5 bases). CDR1 KGHSH and CDR2 LQKENI come from the germline V gene. The CDR3 length is 15 residues. The V and J ends lost 3 bases and 7 bases respectively, with 16 bases between them. CDR3 DNA: TGTGCCAGCTCACCGGGGAGGACATCGGGGAACACCATATATTTT. Protein: CASSPGRTSGNTIYF.

V and J are TRBV28 and TRBJ1-4; the D is unclear. The CDR3 is made up of 15 amino acids. CDR1 and CDR2 from the germline V gene are MDHEN and SYDVKM. Deletions cut 3 bases from V and 8 bases from J, with 16 bases between. The CDR3 DNA reads TGTGCCAGCAGTTTGGTACGCGAGGGAGAGGAAAAACTGTTTTTT. This codes for CASSLVREGEEKLFF.

The CDR3 here is CASSPAGTGRSGANVLTF. The CDR3 bases are TGTGCCAGCAGCCCCGCCGGGACAGGCCGCTCTGGGGCCAACGTCCTGACTTTC. The rearrangement joins TRBV11-3 to TRBJ2-6; 8 bases agree with TRBD1. J was trimmed by 0 bases and V by 5 bases; bases with no gene match: 9. The CDR3 has 18 residues. Germline V gene sequence: CDR1 SGHNT, CDR2 YENEEA.

The chain links TRBV5-1 to TRBJ2-7; 9 nucleotides align to TRBD1. This CDR3 contains 14 residues. CDR1 and CDR2 from the germline V gene are SGHRS and YFSETQ. Germline trimming cut 4 bases from V and 4 bases from J; bases unmatched to any gene: 6. The CDR3 sequence is CASSPGTGSYEQYF. CDR3 bases: TGCGCCAGCAGCCCGGGGACAGGGTCTTACGAGCAGTACTTC. The variable domain in full, completed from reference TRBV5-1 and TRBJ2-7, reads KAGVTQTPRYLIKTRGQQVTLSCSPISGHRSVSWYQQTPGQGLQFLFEYFSETQRNKGNFPGRFSGRQFSNSRSEMNVSTLELGDSALYLCASSPGTGSYEQYFGPGTRLTVT.

The rearrangement joins TRBV5-6 to TRBJ2-7, with 11 bases identical to TRBD1. After removal of 5 bases from V and 4 bases from J, the junction contained 8 bases not matched to a gene. The CDR3 extends over 15 amino acids. CDR1 and CDR2 from the germline V gene are SGHDT and YYEEEE. The CDR3 nucleotides read TGTGCCAGCAGGGACGGGACAGGGGGTTTGTACGAGCAGTACTTC. Amino acid sequence: CASRDGTGGLYEQYF. The whole variable domain, filled in from reference TRBV5-6 and TRBJ2-7, reads DAGVTQSPTHLIKTRGQQVTLRCSPKSGHDTVSWYQQALGQGPQFIFQYYEEEERQRGNFPDRFSGHQFPNYSSELNVNALLLGDSALYLCASRDGTGGLYEQYFGPGTRLTVT.